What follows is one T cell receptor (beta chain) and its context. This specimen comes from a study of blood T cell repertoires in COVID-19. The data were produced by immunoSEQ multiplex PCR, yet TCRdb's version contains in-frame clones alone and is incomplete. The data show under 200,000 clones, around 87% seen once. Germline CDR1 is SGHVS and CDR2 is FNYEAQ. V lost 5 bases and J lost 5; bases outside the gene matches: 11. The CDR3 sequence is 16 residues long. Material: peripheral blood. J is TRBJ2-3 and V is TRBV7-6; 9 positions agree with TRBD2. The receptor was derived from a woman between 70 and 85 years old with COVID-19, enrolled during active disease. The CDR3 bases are TGTGCCAGCAGCCTCACCTTCTTGCGGGGGGGAGATACGCAGTATTTT. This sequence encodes CASSLTFLRGGDTQYF.